The 3 T cell receptor beta chains listed next were all sequenced from one sample in a study of blood T cell repertoires in COVID-19. Method: immunoSEQ multiplex PCR; TCRdb's copy keeps in-frame clones and lacks some. This repertoire shows hundreds of thousands of clones, roughly 90% found once; its top ten account for more than 1.4%. Material for sequencing was peripheral blood. The receptors derive from a woman aged 25 to 45 with active or convalescent COVID-19.

The chain carries TRBV19 and TRBJ2-3, with D tentatively TRBD2 (5 bases). The V gene's germline CDR1 is LNHDA and CDR2 SQIVND (reference sequence). The CDR3 has 13 residues. Trimming shortened V by 7 bases and J by 2 bases, and 10 bases separated the two germline ends. In nucleotides, the CDR3 is TGTGCCAGTACTGCTAGCACCACAGATACGCAGTATTTT. Encoded protein: CASTASTTDTQYF.

The V and J genes are TRBV7-2 and TRBJ1-2, with D unclear. Germline CDR1 reads SGHTA; CDR2 reads FQGNSA. The germline V and J ends were trimmed by 6 bases and 2 bases, with 13 bases remaining between them. The CDR3 is made up of 14 amino acids. CDR3 bases: TGTGCCAGCAGTTTGGGAGACGGAAACTATGGCTACACCTTC. Encoded protein: CASSLGDGNYGYTF.

The chain recombines TRBV3-1 (or the pseudogene TRBV3-2) with TRBJ1-1; 7 positions match TRBD1. The CDR3 length is 14 residues. Per germline, CDR1 LGHDT and CDR2 YNNKEL (reference sequence). V shed 0 bases, J shed 3 bases, and the junction held 1 base outside the gene matches. In DNA, the CDR3 is TGTGCCAGCAGCCAAGACAGGGGGTACACTGAAGCTTTCTTT. Encoded protein: CASSQDRGYTEAFF.